Each of the 2 T cell receptor beta chains below was sequenced from the same sample in a study of blood T cell repertoires in COVID-19. Measured with immunoSEQ multiplex PCR; TCRdb has only the in-frame clones, and not every one. The table lists approximately 210,000 clones, around 84% of them singletons. Input material: peripheral blood. The receptors were gathered from a human donor in a cohort sampled during active COVID-19.

This clone was detected only once. This chain joins TRBV10-3 and TRBJ2-2; TRBD1 agrees at 8 bases. V shed 9 bases and J 0 bases; nucleotides not matched to a gene: 3. Looked up from germline, CDR1 is ENHRY and CDR2 is SYGVKD. The CDR3 has 14 amino acids. The CDR3 region has the DNA TGTGCCATAGGGACAGGTTCGAACACCGGGGAGCTGTTTTTT. Translating gives CAIGTGSNTGELFF.

For the CDR3, the DNA is TGTGCCAGCAGTTTAGCCCCGAGTGGACAGAAAAAACTGTTTTTT. Its protein product is CASSLAPSGQKKLFF. The chain recombines TRBV28 with TRBJ1-4, with a possible D match to TRBD1 (6 bases). Per the germline V gene, CDR1 is MDHEN and CDR2 is SYDVKM. The V and J ends lost 2 bases and 9 bases respectively, with 16 bases between them. This CDR3 region has 15 residues. The complete variable domain, with remaining parts taken from reference TRBV28 and TRBJ1-4, reads DVKVTQSSRYLVKRTGEKVFLECVQDMDHENMFWYRQDPGLGLRLIYFSYDVKMKEKGDIPEGYSVSREKKERFSLILESASTNQTSMYLCASSLAPSGQKKLFFGSGTQLSVL.